The clone carrying this T cell receptor beta chain was found many times. Its specificity is not known. The data originate from a study of T cells in Graves' hyperthyroidism and ophthalmopathy. Study at large: Sampling of peripheral blood happened at initial diagnosis, prior to any treatment.

RNA transcripts yielded amplified TCR beta CDR3 regions. In the first-round RT-PCR of the TCR CDR3, the HTBI primer set was used. MiXCR, applied by TCRdb to the multiplex PCR reads, yields one record per CDR3 protein. The repertoire holds about 290,000 distinct CDR3 sequences, with roughly 15% as singletons. The hyperthyroidism patients had all been newly diagnosed, and their disease duration was under 2 months. Their ages ranged from 18 to 65 years. The length of the CDR3 is 14 residues. V was cut by 5 bases and J by 1 base, with 11 bases left in between. The V gene's germline CDR1 is SGHAT and CDR2 FQNNGV. Study-level points and caveats: Blood also contained most expanded thyroid clonotypes above 0.001. Using 13 V-J features, a model discriminated ophthalmopathy from stable hyperthyroidism.

This chain connects TRBV11-2 to TRBJ2-5; D ambiguous. This clonotype was sampled from a woman aged 50 to 65 with Graves' hyperthyroidism that later progressed to Graves' ophthalmopathy. The sample comprised blood. CDR3 region: CASSPSTLQETQYF. CDR3 nucleotides: TGTGCCAGCAGCCCATCCACCCTCCAAGAGACCCAGTACTTC.